This TCR beta chain comes out of a study of cytomegalovirus exposure and HLA in healthy donors. Whole-study findings and limits: Previous analysis showed most TCR beta V segments were productive about 90% or about 30% of the time. Analysis was carried out at a later point, and it linked a missense DCLRE1C variant to TCR beta V- and J-gene trimming. When a later analysis compared HLA-associated TCR beta chains with equally common others, the HLA-associated chains turned out to be more clonally expanded and to have lower generation probabilities.

Comments on this clone: The antigen is not known.

All donors participated as healthy donors of bone marrow. 13 Jbeta primers and 60 Vbeta primers were used for the PCR. Only in-frame clones appear in the TCRdb table, and some are missing; sequencing was by immunoSEQ multiplex PCR. Of approximately 76,000 clones listed, around 80% are singletons. Germline V lookup: CDR1 MNHNY, CDR2 SVGAGI (reference sequence). Trimming stripped 2 bases from V and 4 bases from J, with 5 bases between. This CDR3 comprises 13 residues. This chain uses TRBV6-6 with TRBJ2-2; no firm D call. The sequenced sample consisted of PBMCs. The receptor was derived from a young man in good health and CMV-seronegative. In DNA, the CDR3 is TGTGCCAGCAGTTACCTAACCACCGGGGAGCTGTTTTTT. Translation: CASSYLTTGELFF.